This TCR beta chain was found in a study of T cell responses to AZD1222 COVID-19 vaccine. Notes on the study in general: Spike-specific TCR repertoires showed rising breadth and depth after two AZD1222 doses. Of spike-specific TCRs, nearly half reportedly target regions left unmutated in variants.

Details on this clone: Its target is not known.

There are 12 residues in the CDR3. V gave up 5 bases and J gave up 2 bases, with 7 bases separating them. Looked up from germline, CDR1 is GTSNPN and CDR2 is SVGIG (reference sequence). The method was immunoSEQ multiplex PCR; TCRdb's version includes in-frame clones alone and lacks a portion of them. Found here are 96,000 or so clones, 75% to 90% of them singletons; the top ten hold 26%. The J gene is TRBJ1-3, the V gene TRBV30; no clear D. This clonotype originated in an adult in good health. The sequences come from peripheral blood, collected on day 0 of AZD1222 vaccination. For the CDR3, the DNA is TGTGCCTGGGGGTCTGCTGGAAACACCATATATTTT. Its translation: CAWGSAGNTIYF.